These 22 T cell receptor beta chains were sequenced from one sample in a study of T cell changes during pregnancy in multiple sclerosis. Data came from immunoSEQ multiplex PCR; TCRdb stores just in-frame clones and leaves some out. The sample lists around 62,000 clones, just over 90% occurring once. Specimen: peripheral blood, collected in the third trimester of pregnancy. The receptors were gathered from a female donor with multiple sclerosis, enrolled in a pregnancy study.

This chain links TRBV10-2 with TRBJ2-3; TRBD2 matches 10 bases. This CDR3 has 14 amino acids. J gave up 6 bases and V 8 bases, and 8 bases lay outside the gene matches. From germline, CDR1 is WSHSY and CDR2 SAAADI. The CDR3 reads CASLSGGSGDTQYF. The DNA for the CDR3 is TGCGCCAGCCTTAGCGGGGGGAGTGGGGATACGCAGTATTTT.

This chain joins TRBV6-1 and TRBJ1-1, with 7 bases identical to TRBD1. From germline, CDR1 is MNHNS and CDR2 SASEGT. V shed 6 bases, J shed 8 bases, and the junction held 9 bases outside the gene matches. The CDR3 is made up of 13 amino acids. CDR3 sequence (DNA): TGTGCCAGCAGACTCACAGGGGCGATAGAAGCTTTCTTT. This encodes CASRLTGAIEAFF.

The V call is TRBV30, the J call TRBJ2-1, with 8 bases fitting TRBD1. This CDR3 spans 20 amino acids. J was trimmed by 2 bases and V by 3 bases; bases with no gene match: 21. Looked up from germline, CDR1 is GTSNPN and CDR2 is SVGIG (reference sequence). The CDR3 here is CAWRLRQGLNVGPAYNEQFF. The CDR3 DNA reads as TGTGCCTGGAGGCTAAGACAGGGGCTGAACGTTGGGCCGGCCTACAATGAGCAGTTCTTC.

The V gene is TRBV19, the J gene TRBJ2-3; D remains ambiguous. The V gene's germline CDR1 is LNHDA and CDR2 SQIVND (reference sequence). The CDR3 sequence is 16 residues long. V was trimmed by 3 bases and J by 2 bases, leaving 15 bases between them. The CDR3 sequence is CASSIGARTVTDTQYF. The CDR3 bases are TGTGCCAGTAGTATCGGAGCGCGTACGGTCACAGATACGCAGTATTTT.

The chain links TRBV13 to TRBJ2-1; perhaps TRBD1 as D (5 bases). Germline V gene data show CDR1 as PRHDT and CDR2 as FYEKMQ (reference sequence). Between the trimmed V and J ends, which lost 7 bases and 6 bases, there was a span of 13 bases. The CDR3 extends over 13 amino acids. The CDR3 bases are TGTGCCAGCACCCCAGGGTACGGCAATGAGCAGTTCTTC. It yields the protein CASTPGYGNEQFF.

This clone was counted a single time. The chain has TRBV10-2 and TRBJ1-1, with 8 positions matching TRBD1. The CDR3 is made up of 12 amino acids. V lost 9 bases, J lost 6 bases, and 6 bases stayed unmatched. Germline V gene lookup returns CDR1 WSHSY and CDR2 SAAADI. CDR3 in amino acids: CASGRQGPEAFF. Written as DNA, the CDR3 is TGCGCCAGTGGACGACAGGGGCCTGAAGCTTTCTTT.

The V call is TRBV7-2, the J call TRBJ1-5, with 9 positions matching TRBD1. V lost 6 bases and J lost 2; bases outside the gene matches: 5. In germline, CDR1 is SGHTA, CDR2 FQGNSA. This CDR3 contains 15 residues. The CDR3 here is CASSTGGAGNQPQHF. As DNA, the CDR3 is TGTGCCAGCAGTACAGGGGGCGCGGGCAATCAGCCCCAGCATTTT.

The sample holds one count of this clone. This chain joins TRBV5-4 and TRBJ2-3; 8 nucleotides agree with TRBD1. The germline gives CDR1 SGHNT, CDR2 YYREEE (reference sequence). The junction had 10 bases not matched to a gene; V was cut back by 4 bases and J by 6 bases. The CDR3 has 15 amino acids. Written as DNA, the CDR3 is TGTGCCAGCAGCCTGGGCGGACAGGGAATGGATACGCAGTATTTT. It yields the protein CASSLGGQGMDTQYF.

This clone was counted only a few times. This chain joins TRBV5-1 and TRBJ1-2; D is uncertain. V was cut by 1 base and J by 4 bases, with 8 bases left in between. The V gene's germline CDR1 is SGHRS and CDR2 YFSETQ. This CDR3 contains 13 residues. The CDR3 loop reads CASSLIQSYGYTF. The CDR3 DNA is TGCGCCAGCAGCTTGATTCAGTCCTATGGCTACACCTTC. Variable domain in full (rest from reference TRBV5-1 and TRBJ1-2): KAGVTQTPRYLIKTRGQQVTLSCSPISGHRSVSWYQQTPGQGLQFLFEYFSETQRNKGNFPGRFSGRQFSNSRSEMNVSTLELGDSALYLCASSLIQSYGYTFGSGTRLTVV.

The chain links TRBV5-1 to TRBJ2-7; D is ambiguous. CDR3 length: 14 amino acids. CDR1 SGHRS and CDR2 YFSETQ come from the germline V gene. The V gene lost 4 bases and the J gene lost 4 bases, with 15 bases spanning the gap. The chain's CDR3 is CASSPTGSAYEQYF. The CDR3 DNA reads as TGCGCCAGCAGCCCGACCGGGTCAGCATACGAGCAGTACTTC.

V is TRBV29-1 and J is TRBJ1-2; perhaps TRBD1 as D (5 bases). Trimming pared 6 bases from V and 4 bases from J, leaving 6 bases between. This CDR3 has 10 residues. CDR1 SQVTM and CDR2 ANQGSEA come from the germline V gene. CDR3 residues: CSVQAYGYTF. CDR3 sequence (DNA): TGCAGCGTACAGGCCTATGGCTACACCTTC.

This chain uses TRBV7-2 with TRBJ2-5; D unclear. Trimming cost V 1 base and J 2 bases, with 8 bases left between them. Per germline, CDR1 SGHTA and CDR2 FQGNSA. This CDR3 is built from 14 residues. The CDR3 here is CASSLGGSQETQYF. Written as DNA, the CDR3 is TGTGCCAGCAGCTTAGGTGGCAGTCAAGAGACCCAGTACTTC.

This clone was recorded once. V usage is TRBV29-1 and J usage is TRBJ2-2; 7 nucleotides line up with TRBD1. From germline, CDR1 is SQVTM and CDR2 ANQGSEA. The CDR3 loop spans 13 amino acids. V trimming: 7 bases; J trimming: 5 bases; junction bases outside the gene matches: 7. The CDR3 sequence is CSAPSTGTGELFF. CDR3 DNA: TGCAGCGCACCATCGACAGGGACCGGGGAGCTGTTTTTT.

V and J are TRBV5-1 and TRBJ2-3; 10 nucleotides line up with TRBD1. CDR3 length equals 16 residues. Germline CDR1 SGHRS, CDR2 YFSETQ. Losses at the gene ends were 2 bases for V and 4 bases for J; bases not matched to a gene: 7. In DNA, the CDR3 is TGCGCCAGCAGCTTACGGGGGGACAGGGGCCCAGATACGCAGTATTTT. Translation gives CASSLRGDRGPDTQYF.

The chain employs TRBV5-1 and TRBJ1-4, with no clear D. This CDR3 region has 15 residues. Germline V CDR1 and CDR2: SGHRS, YFSETQ. Trimming removed 2 bases from V and 0 bases from J, with 8 bases in between. The CDR3 bases are TGCGCCAGCAGCTTCGGACTTTCAACTAATGAAAAACTGTTTTTT. This gives the protein CASSFGLSTNEKLFF.

In this sample, this clone turned up once. The chain employs TRBV9 and TRBJ2-7, with TRBD1 matching 7 bases. V was pared by 3 bases and J by 1 base, with 10 bases of the junction left unmatched. CDR3 size: 16 residues. Germline loops: CDR1 SGDLS, CDR2 YYNGEE. The CDR3 sequence: CASSDPQGFLSYEQYF. CDR3 coding DNA: TGTGCCAGCAGCGACCCACAGGGGTTTTTATCCTACGAGCAGTACTTC.

The chain joins TRBV4-3 to TRBJ1-3, with 9 bases aligning to TRBD1. V shed 0 bases and J 4 bases; nucleotides not matched to a gene: 7. The CDR3 totals 17 residues. Germline loops: CDR1 LGHNA, CDR2 YSLEER. The CDR3 is CASSQDLGGTGGNTIYF. CDR3 nucleotides: TGCGCCAGCAGCCAAGATCTCGGGGGGACAGGGGGAAACACCATATATTTT.

This clone has a handful of counts. The V call is TRBV5-6, the J call TRBJ1-1; a weak D match, TRBD1 (5 bases). Germline CDR1 reads SGHDT; CDR2 reads YYEEEE. The CDR3 consists of 14 residues. Trimming stripped 0 bases from V and 10 bases from J, with 16 bases between. The CDR3 reads CASSLASGQGAAFF. In DNA form, the CDR3 reads TGTGCCAGCAGCTTGGCCTCGGGTCAGGGTGCAGCTTTCTTT.

The rearrangement links TRBV5-6 to TRBJ2-3; 9 bases map to TRBD1. Germline assignment: CDR1 SGHDT and CDR2 YYEEEE. This CDR3 is 17 amino acids long. With 0 bases clipped from V and 0 bases from J, the junction kept 5 bases outside the gene matches. The CDR3 DNA follows: TGTGCCAGCAGCTTGGTTACAGGGGGCCCTAGCACAGATACGCAGTATTTT. As protein: CASSLVTGGPSTDTQYF.

The rearrangement links TRBV10-3 to TRBJ1-6, with 7 bases that match TRBD1. J lost 14 bases, V lost 2 bases, and 6 bases had no gene match. The CDR3 consists of 13 residues. CDR1 and CDR2 (germline): ENHRY, SYGVKD. The CDR3 region is CAISETGVPALHF. CDR3 nucleotide sequence: TGTGCCATCAGTGAGACAGGGGTTCCGGCCCTCCACTTT.

The J gene is TRBJ2-1, the V gene TRBV15; D is perhaps TRBD2 (6 bases). The germline V gene has CDR1 LNHNV and CDR2 YYDKDF (reference sequence). Trimming removed 0 bases at V and 0 bases at J, with 18 bases between. CDR3 length: 19 residues. The chain's CDR3 is CATSRDRGVDDFSYNEQFF. CDR3 in DNA: TGTGCCACCAGCAGAGATCGCGGGGTGGACGACTTCTCCTACAATGAGCAGTTCTTC. Based on the CDR3 plus reference TRBV15 and TRBJ2-1, the full variable domain is DAMVIQNPRYQVTQFGKPVTLSCSQTLNHNVMYWYQQKSSQAPKLLFHYYDKDFNNEADTPDNFQSRRPNTSFCFLDIRSPGLGDTAMYLCATSRDRGVDDFSYNEQFFGPGTRLTVL.

The chain combines TRBV5-5 with TRBJ2-7; TRBD2 aligns across 10 bases. CDR1 is SGHKS and CDR2 is YYEKEE in the germline V gene (reference sequence). Germline trimming cut 3 bases from V and 1 base from J; bases unmatched to any gene: 19. The CDR3 totals 20 residues. This CDR3 reads CASSWGPGRTSGLQSYEQYF. The CDR3 coding sequence is TGTGCCAGCAGCTGGGGACCGGGAAGGACTAGCGGACTACAGTCCTACGAGCAGTACTTC.